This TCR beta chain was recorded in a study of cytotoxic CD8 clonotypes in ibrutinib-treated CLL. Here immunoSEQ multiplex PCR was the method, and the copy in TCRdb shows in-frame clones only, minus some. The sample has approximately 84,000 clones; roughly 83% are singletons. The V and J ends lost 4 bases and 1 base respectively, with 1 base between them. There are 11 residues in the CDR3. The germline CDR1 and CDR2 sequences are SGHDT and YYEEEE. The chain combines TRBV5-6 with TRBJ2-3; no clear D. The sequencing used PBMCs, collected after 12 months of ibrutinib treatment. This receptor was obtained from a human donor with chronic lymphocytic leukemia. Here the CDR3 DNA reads TGTGCCAGCAGCCGCACAGATACGCAGTATTTT. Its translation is CASSRTDTQYF.